Sequencing of this T cell receptor beta chain was carried out in a study of control samples from healthy donors and cancer patients. This CDR3 region has 11 residues. Looked up from germline, CDR1 is ENHRY and CDR2 is SYGVKD. V was trimmed by 2 bases and J by 10 bases, leaving 9 bases between them. A few counts support this clone. The method was immunoSEQ multiplex PCR; TCRdb's version includes in-frame clones alone and lacks a portion of them. The sample lists 90,000 or so clones; roughly nine tenths were seen once. This clonotype originated in an older woman in good health. The V call is TRBV10-3, the J call TRBJ2-7; D gene uncertain. Sequencing used blood. CDR3 nucleotide sequence: TGTGCCATCAGTGAGGGACCGCCCCAGTACTTC. Translating gives CAISEGPPQYF.